This T cell receptor beta chain was observed in a study of cytomegalovirus exposure and HLA in healthy donors. Overall study context: Earlier results showed approximately 110 million unique TCR beta sequences derived from some 180 million T cells.

Study-wide results and limits: CMV serostatus was the sole immune exposure information available. With later analysis, a missense DCLRE1C variant became linked to TCR beta V- and J-gene trimming. The study flagged roughly 150 TCR beta chains as cytomegalovirus-associated.

In the PCR, 60 Vbeta and 13 Jbeta primers were used. Generated by immunoSEQ multiplex PCR, the TCRdb table keeps only in-frame clones and is missing some. The data show about 130,000 clones, with approximately 80% seen just once and 1% held by the top ten. This CDR3 contains 13 residues. Deletions cut 0 bases from V and 5 bases from J, with 7 bases between. Looked up from germline, CDR1 is LNHNV and CDR2 is YYDKDF (reference sequence). This clone was counted once. No antigen is known for it. The sequenced sample consisted of PBMCs. This rearrangement joins TRBV15 to TRBJ2-5; D remains ambiguous. The source of this sequence is a man aged 40-50 years in good health and CMV-seronegative. CDR3 coding DNA: TGTGCCACCAGCAGAGATTCTTTCGAGACCCAGTACTTC. This codes for CATSRDSFETQYF.